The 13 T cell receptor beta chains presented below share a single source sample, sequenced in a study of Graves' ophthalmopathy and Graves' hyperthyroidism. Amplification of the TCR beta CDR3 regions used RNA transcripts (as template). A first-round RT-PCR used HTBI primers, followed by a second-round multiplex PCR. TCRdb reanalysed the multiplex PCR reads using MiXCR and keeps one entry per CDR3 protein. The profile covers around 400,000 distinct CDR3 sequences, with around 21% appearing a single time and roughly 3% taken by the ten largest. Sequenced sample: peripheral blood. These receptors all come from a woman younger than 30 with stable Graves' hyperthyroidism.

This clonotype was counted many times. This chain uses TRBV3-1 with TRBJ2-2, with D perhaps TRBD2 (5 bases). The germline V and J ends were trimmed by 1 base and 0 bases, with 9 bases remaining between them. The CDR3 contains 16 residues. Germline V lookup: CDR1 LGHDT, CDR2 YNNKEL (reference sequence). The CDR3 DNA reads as TGTGCCAGCAGCCAAGTCAGCGGACCGAACACCGGGGAGCTGTTTTTT. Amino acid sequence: CASSQVSGPNTGELFF.

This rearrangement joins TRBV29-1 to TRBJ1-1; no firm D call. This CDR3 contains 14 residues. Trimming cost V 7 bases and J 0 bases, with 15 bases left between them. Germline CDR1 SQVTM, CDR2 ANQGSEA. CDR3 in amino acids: CSGRVVTMNTEAFF. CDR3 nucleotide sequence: TGCAGCGGTCGTGTGGTGACCATGAACACTGAAGCTTTCTTT.

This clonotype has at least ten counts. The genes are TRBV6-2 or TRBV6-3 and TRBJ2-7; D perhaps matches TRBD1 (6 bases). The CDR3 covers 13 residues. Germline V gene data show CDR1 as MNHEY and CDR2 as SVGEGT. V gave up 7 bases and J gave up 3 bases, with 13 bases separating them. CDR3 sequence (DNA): TGTGCCAGCACCAGGGGACGGCACTACGAGCAGTACTTC. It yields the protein CASTRGRHYEQYF.

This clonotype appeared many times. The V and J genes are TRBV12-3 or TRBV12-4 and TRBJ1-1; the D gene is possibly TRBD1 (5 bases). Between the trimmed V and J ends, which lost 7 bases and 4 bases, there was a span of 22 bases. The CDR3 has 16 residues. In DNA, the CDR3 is TGTGCCAGCACCACAAATACGGGGGTGGGAAGCACTGAAGCTTTCTTT. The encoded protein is CASTTNTGVGSTEAFF.

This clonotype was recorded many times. CDR3: CASSFFGGGSSGANVLTF. DNA of the CDR3: TGTGCCAGCAGCTTTTTCGGGGGCGGAAGCTCTGGGGCCAACGTCCTGACTTTC. This chain joins TRBV7-3 and TRBJ2-6, with D tentatively TRBD1 or TRBD2 (6 bases each). The V gene's germline CDR1 is SGHTA and CDR2 FQGTGA. V lost 3 bases to trimming and J lost 0 bases, with 15 bases between them. The CDR3 is 18 residues long.

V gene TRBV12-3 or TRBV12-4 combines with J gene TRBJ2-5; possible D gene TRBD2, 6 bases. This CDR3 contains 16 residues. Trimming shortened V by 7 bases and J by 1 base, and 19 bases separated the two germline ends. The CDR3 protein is CASILGGNTTQETQYF. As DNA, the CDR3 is TGTGCCAGCATCCTGGGGGGAAATACAACCCAAGAGACCCAGTACTTC.

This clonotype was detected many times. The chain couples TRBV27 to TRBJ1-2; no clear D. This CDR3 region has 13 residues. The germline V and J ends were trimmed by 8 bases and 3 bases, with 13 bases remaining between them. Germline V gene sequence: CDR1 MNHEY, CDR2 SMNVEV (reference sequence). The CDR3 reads CASSRSPYYGYTF. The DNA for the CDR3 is TGTGCCAGCTCCCGCTCCCCCTACTATGGCTACACCTTC.

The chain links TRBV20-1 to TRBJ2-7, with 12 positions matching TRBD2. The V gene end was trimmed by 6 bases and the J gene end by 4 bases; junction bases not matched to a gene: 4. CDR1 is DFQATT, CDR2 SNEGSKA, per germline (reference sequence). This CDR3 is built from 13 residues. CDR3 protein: CSAPSGGAYEQYF. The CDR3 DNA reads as TGCAGTGCCCCTAGCGGGGGGGCGTACGAGCAGTACTTC.

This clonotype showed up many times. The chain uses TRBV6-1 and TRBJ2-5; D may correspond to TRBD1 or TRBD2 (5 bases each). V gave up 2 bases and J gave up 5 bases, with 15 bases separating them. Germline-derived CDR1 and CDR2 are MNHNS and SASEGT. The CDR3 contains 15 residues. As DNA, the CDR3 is TGTGCCAGCAGTGAAACGTGGGGGTTGGTTGAGACCCAGTACTTC. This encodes CASSETWGLVETQYF.

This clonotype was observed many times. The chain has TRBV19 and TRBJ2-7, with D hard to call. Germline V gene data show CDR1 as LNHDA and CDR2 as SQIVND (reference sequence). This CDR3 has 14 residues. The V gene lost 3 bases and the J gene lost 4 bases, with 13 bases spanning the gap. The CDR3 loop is CASSILERPYEQYF. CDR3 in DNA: TGTGCCAGTAGTATCCTGGAGCGACCATACGAGCAGTACTTC.

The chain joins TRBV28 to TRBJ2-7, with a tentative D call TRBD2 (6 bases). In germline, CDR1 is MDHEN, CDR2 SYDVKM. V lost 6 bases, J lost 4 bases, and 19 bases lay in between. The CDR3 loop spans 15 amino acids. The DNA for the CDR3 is TGTGCCAGCAGCTCCCCCGGGCGGGGCACGTACGAGCAGTACTTC. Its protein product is CASSSPGRGTYEQYF.

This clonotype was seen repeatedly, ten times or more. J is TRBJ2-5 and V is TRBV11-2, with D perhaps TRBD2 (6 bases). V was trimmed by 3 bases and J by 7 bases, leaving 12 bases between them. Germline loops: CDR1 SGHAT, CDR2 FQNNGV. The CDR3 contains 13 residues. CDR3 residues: CASSFRLEGTQYF. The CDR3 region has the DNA TGTGCCAGCAGCTTCAGACTAGAAGGGACCCAGTACTTC.

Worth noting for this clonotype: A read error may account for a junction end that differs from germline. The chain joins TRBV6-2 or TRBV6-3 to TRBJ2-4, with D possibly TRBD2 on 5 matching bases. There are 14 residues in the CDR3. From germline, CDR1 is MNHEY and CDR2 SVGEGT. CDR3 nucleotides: TGTGCCAGCAGTCCGGGAAGAGCCAAAAACATTAAGTACTTC. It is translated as CASSPGRAKNIKYF.